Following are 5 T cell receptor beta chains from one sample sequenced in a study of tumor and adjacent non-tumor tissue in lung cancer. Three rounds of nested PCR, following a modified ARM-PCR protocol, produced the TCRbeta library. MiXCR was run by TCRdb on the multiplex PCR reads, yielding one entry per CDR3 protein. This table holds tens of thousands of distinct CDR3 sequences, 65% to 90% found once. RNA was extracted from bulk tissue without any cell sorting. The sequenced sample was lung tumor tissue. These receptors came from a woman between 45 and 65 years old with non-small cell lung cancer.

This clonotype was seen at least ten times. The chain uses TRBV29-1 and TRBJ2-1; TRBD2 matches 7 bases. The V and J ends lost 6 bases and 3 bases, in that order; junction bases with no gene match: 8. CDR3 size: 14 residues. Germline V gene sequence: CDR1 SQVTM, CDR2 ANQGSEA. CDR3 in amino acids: CSVAPSGNYNEQFF. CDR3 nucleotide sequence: TGCAGCGTCGCTCCTAGCGGTAACTACAATGAGCAGTTCTTC.

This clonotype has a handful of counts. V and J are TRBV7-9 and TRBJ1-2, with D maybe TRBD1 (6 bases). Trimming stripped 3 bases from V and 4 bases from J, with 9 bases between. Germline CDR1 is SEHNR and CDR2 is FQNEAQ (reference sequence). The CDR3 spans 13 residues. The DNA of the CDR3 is TGTGCCAGCAGCTTGGCCAGGGGCTATGGCTACACCTTC. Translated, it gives CASSLARGYGYTF.

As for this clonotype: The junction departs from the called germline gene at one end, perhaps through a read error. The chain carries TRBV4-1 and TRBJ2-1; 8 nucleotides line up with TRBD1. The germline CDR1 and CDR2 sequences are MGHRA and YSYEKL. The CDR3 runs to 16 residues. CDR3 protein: CASSQDRQGTYNKQFF. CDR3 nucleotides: TGCGCCAGCAGCCAAGACCGACAGGGGACCTACAATAAGCAGTTCTTC.

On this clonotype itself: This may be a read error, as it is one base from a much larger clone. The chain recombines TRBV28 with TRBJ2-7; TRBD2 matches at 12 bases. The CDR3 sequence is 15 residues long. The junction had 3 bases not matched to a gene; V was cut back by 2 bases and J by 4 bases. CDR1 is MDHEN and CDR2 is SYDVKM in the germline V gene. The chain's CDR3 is CASSLPTSGSYEQYF. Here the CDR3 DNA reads TGTGCCAGCAGTTTACCGACTAGCGGGAGTTACGAGCAGTACTTC.

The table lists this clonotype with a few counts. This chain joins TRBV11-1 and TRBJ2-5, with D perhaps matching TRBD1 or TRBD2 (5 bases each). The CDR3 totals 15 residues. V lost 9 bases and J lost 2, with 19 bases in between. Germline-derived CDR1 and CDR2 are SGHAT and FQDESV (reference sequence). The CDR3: CASSPGPAIQETQYF. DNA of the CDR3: TGTGCCAGTAGCCCGGGACCAGCGATTCAAGAGACCCAGTACTTC.